This T cell receptor beta chain was captured in a study of blood T cell repertoires in COVID-19 (dated by TCRdb to about 2020). Background for the entire study: Samples from collaborators originated in the United States, Italy and Spain and spanned both the acute and convalescent phases of COVID-19. The prospective study material was composed of cDNA or gDNA derived from T cells, B-cell-depleted T cells, or PBMCs. The dataset comprised deeply sampled blood TCRbeta repertoires from subjects exposed to, actively infected with, or recovered from COVID-19. A freely available public database, intended as a resource for researchers studying the immune response to SARS-CoV-2, is where the repertoires were released. The samples were drawn from the first 160 participants of the ongoing ImmuneRACE study and from over a thousand subjects provided by 6 global collaborators. Sample metadata almost always included a de-identified subject ID, COVID-19 status, age in years and sex. HLA class I and class II types, where available, came from metadata supplied by the sample provider rather than from assay-based typing. What the research found in general, with its limitations: Clinical and demographic metadata were provided uncurated, with the amount varying by source and participant.

The collaborating institutions used their own protocols to collect whole blood in K2EDTA tubes. For TCRbeta analysis, collaborator samples were shipped as frozen whole blood, as isolated PBMCs, or as DNA extracted from either sample type. TCRbeta CDR3 regions were amplified from genomic DNA by means of the immunoSEQ Assay, a bias-controlled multiplex PCR. Per the source publication's procedure: The number of nucleated cells in each sample was estimated from the amplification of reference gene primers within the assay. Sequence reads were collapsed and filtered to measure the absolute abundance of every unique TCRbeta CDR3 rearrangement. For each sample, productive Simpson clonality was calculated as the square root of Simpson's diversity index over productive rearrangements. TCRdb stores this immuneACCESS table with in-frame sequences only. Part of the clones is absent; in the studies checked, under half of the shortfall reflects unresolved V genes, and no reason is known for the rest. That table gives V, J and clone size, and the DNA gave D and trimming. This sample comprises roughly 62,000 clones, around 86% of them detected only once. The ten largest clones capture roughly 1% of the sample.

This clone was counted a few times. Its antigen is currently not known. Base quality data are lacking; no much larger clone is found one base away. The germline V gene sets CDR1 to KGHDR and CDR2 to SFDVKD. From the cysteine up to the phenylalanine, the CDR3 has a length of 14 residues. Here the CDR3 DNA is all that survives: 42 bases in frame from base 1. Trimming takes 4 bases from V and 1 base from J, and the germline ends sit 9 bases apart. Sequenced sample: peripheral blood. The sequence was obtained from an older man with acute or convalescent COVID-19. The rearranged chain carries TRBV24-1 and TRBJ1-1; the D gene is perhaps TRBD1, from 5 matching bases. The nucleotide sequence is TGTGCCACCAGTGAAGGTACAGGGAACACTGAAGCTTTCTTT. This translates into CATSEGTGNTEAFF.